This T cell receptor beta chain originates from a study of T cell responses to AZD1222 COVID-19 vaccine. TCRdb's table, derived via immunoSEQ multiplex PCR, lists solely in-frame clones and lacks some. This sample carries approximately 120,000 clones, about 87% of them seen once, and the ten largest clones take roughly 4.5%. In the case of this clone: Antigen specificity is unknown.

Study-level points and caveats: The span of vaccine-associated CD4 TCRs extended across spike, with dominance at 160-218 and 743-854.

CDR3 length equals 15 residues. Germline CDR1 is SGHKS and CDR2 is YYEKEE (reference sequence). Trimming removed 0 bases from V and 4 bases from J, with 11 bases in between. V and J are TRBV5-5 and TRBJ2-1; D not resolved. Specimen: peripheral blood, collected on day 0 of AZD1222 vaccination. The origin of this receptor is an adult in good health. In DNA form, the CDR3 reads TGTGCCAGCAGCTTGGCCCCAGACTCTTACAATGAGCAGTTCTTC. Its translation is CASSLAPDSYNEQFF.